This T cell receptor (beta chain) is from a study of T-cell reconstitution after alpha-beta-depleted transplantation in children. This clonotype was recorded a few times. The TCRbeta library incorporated unique molecular identifiers. TCRdb recomputed calls from the PCR reads with MiXCR, one row per CDR3 protein. The data show about 610,000 distinct CDR3 sequences, 10% seen once. The junction had 7 bases not matched to a gene; V was cut back by 2 bases and J by 8 bases. Per the germline V gene, CDR1 is DFQATT and CDR2 is SNEGSKA (reference sequence). The CDR3 sequence is 14 residues long. V is TRBV20-1 and J is TRBJ1-3; 9 nucleotides align to TRBD1. The sequence derives from a human donor who donated a stem cell graft to a child with acute myeloid leukemia. This material consisted of PBMCs from the stem cell graft donor, taken from the stem cell graft. This CDR3 reads CSARLPGQGYTIYF. For the CDR3, the DNA is TGCAGTGCTAGACTTCCGGGACAGGGTTACACCATATATTTT.